This T cell receptor (beta chain) appears in the sequencing data of a study of T cell responses to AZD1222 COVID-19 vaccine. The CDR3 runs 15 residues. With 3 bases clipped from V and 3 bases from J, the junction kept 4 bases outside the gene matches. Germline lookup yields CDR1 KGHDR and CDR2 SFDVKD. This clone was seen a single time. Sequencing used immunoSEQ multiplex PCR; TCRdb keeps in-frame clones, though not all of them. This sample yields more than 100,000 clones, of which roughly nine tenths are seen a single time; 1.4% to 1.5% belongs to the top ten. The specimen was peripheral blood, collected on day 0 of AZD1222 vaccination. The chain combines TRBV24-1 with TRBJ1-1; 9 nucleotides match TRBD1. This sequence originates from an adult in good health. CDR3 coding DNA: TGTGCCACCAGTGATCCGGGACAGGGTGACACTGAAGCTTTCTTT. This translates into CATSDPGQGDTEAFF.